This T cell receptor (beta chain) was identified during a study of cytomegalovirus exposure and HLA in healthy donors. Regarding the study as a whole: Sequencing likely caused a cluster of highly shared sequence variants.

This clone was observed a handful of times. Its specificity is unknown. Germline values: CDR1 LGHNA, CDR2 YSLEER. This CDR3 is 20 amino acids long. J lost 0 bases, V lost 2 bases, and 11 bases had no gene match. The PCR had 60 Vbeta and 13 Jbeta primers. TCRdb's table, derived via immunoSEQ multiplex PCR, lists solely in-frame clones and lacks some. The sample yields more than 70,000 clones, more than 75% seen once. The sequence was collected from a man aged 25 to 45 in good health and CMV-seropositive. The chain has TRBV4-3 and TRBJ2-6, with 9 bases that match TRBD1. Source material: PBMCs. The CDR3 loop reads CASSQLPGQGTGSGANVLTF. CDR3 nucleotide sequence: TGCGCCAGCAGCCAACTTCCGGGACAGGGAACCGGCTCTGGGGCCAACGTCCTGACTTTC.